A selection of T cell receptor beta chains follows, all from one sample in a study of cytomegalovirus exposure and HLA in healthy donors. Produced via immunoSEQ multiplex PCR; TCRdb's table is partial and in-frame only. Of some 130,000 clones detected, approximately 82% appear once; the ten largest clones hold 25% to 30%. What was sequenced was PBMCs. These TCRs come from a man in his thirties or forties in good health and CMV-seropositive. The CDR3 runs from the conserved cysteine through the conserved F or W. D genes are given only for firm matches. Clone size is shown for a subset of rows, as once, few, many or a class of expanded clone.

cdr3_aa,cdr3_nt,v_call,clone_size,d_call,j_call
CASSPRQGYEQYF,TGTGCCAGCAGCCCCCGACAGGGCTACGAGCAGTACTTC,TRBV7-6,.,TRBD1,TRBJ2-7
CASSVRQVDIQYF,TGTGCCAGCAGCGTTCGACAGGTGGACATTCAGTACTTC,TRBV5-4,.,.,TRBJ2-4
CASSSEGLYYEQYF,TGTGCCAGCAGTTCCGAGGGACTATACTACGAGCAGTACTTC,TRBV6-1,.,TRBD2,TRBJ2-7
CASSAQGSYNSPLHF,TGTGCCAGCAGCGCACAGGGCTCCTATAATTCACCCCTCCACTTT,TRBV9,.,.,TRBJ1-6
CASSPYPGTGDEQFF,TGTGCCAGCAGCCCGTACCCCGGGACAGGGGACGAGCAGTTCTTC,TRBV9,.,TRBD1,TRBJ2-1
CASSPGQGENEKLFF,TGCGCCAGCAGCCCGGGACAGGGAGAGAATGAAAAACTGTTTTTT,TRBV5-1,.,TRBD1,TRBJ1-4
CASRTGENTEAFF,TGTGCCAGCCGGACAGGGGAGAACACTGAAGCTTTCTTT,TRBV19,.,TRBD1,TRBJ1-1
CASSLTSELNTGELFF,TGTGCCAGCAGCTTAACATCCGAGCTGAACACCGGGGAGCTGTTTTTT,TRBV7-3,.,.,TRBJ2-2
CASSARGVKEDEQYF,TGTGCCAGCAGTGCCCGGGGAGTCAAAGAGGACGAGCAGTACTTC,TRBV7-2,.,.,TRBJ2-7
CASSSPRGLSRETQYF,TGTGCCAGCAGTTCTCCGCGGGGTCTATCTCGTGAGACCCAGTACTTC,TRBV6-5,.,.,TRBJ2-5
CASSHPGLAPNEQFF,TGTGCCAGCAGCCACCCGGGACTAGCCCCCAATGAGCAGTTCTTC,TRBV7-3,.,TRBD2,TRBJ2-1
CASSLAAGQPTDTQYF,TGCGCCAGCAGCTTGGCTGCTGGACAACCCACAGATACGCAGTATTTT,TRBV5-1,.,.,TRBJ2-3
CASSSPSGGNNEQFF,TGTGCCAGCAGTTCCCCTAGCGGGGGGAACAATGAGCAGTTCTTC,TRBV6-5,.,TRBD2,TRBJ2-1
CASSLPGADTQYF,TGCGCCAGCAGCTTGCCGGGAGCAGATACGCAGTATTTT,TRBV5-1,.,.,TRBJ2-3
CASSARQGNQPQHF,TGTGCCAGCAGCGCCCGACAGGGCAATCAGCCCCAGCATTTT,TRBV13,.,.,TRBJ1-5
CASKRGFLNTEAFF,TGCGCCAGCAAACGGGGTTTCCTTAACACTGAAGCTTTCTTT,TRBV10-2,.,.,TRBJ1-1
CSVGQGGQFF,TGCAGCGTCGGACAGGGAGGGCAGTTCTTC,TRBV29-1,.,TRBD1,TRBJ2-1
CASSSPFEGRTGELFF,TGTGCCAGCAGCTCCCCTTTTGAGGGAAGGACCGGGGAGCTGTTTTTT,TRBV11-3,.,.,TRBJ2-2
CASSFLGAEQYF,TGTGCCAGCAGTTTCTTGGGGGCCGAGCAGTACTTC,TRBV27,.,.,TRBJ2-7
CASSPFEAYNEQFF,TGTGCCAGTAGTCCCTTCGAGGCTTACAATGAGCAGTTCTTC,TRBV19,few,.,TRBJ2-1
CSAEGGANYGYTF,TGCAGCGCGGAAGGAGGGGCGAACTATGGCTACACCTTC,TRBV29-1,.,.,TRBJ1-2
CASSLANGTSGFRDTQYF,TGTGCCAGCAGCTTAGCTAACGGGACTAGCGGGTTTCGTGATACGCAGTATTTT,TRBV7-9,.,TRBD2,TRBJ2-3
CASSESWRGARNEQFF,TGTGCCAGCAGTGAATCGTGGCGGGGGGCCCGGAATGAGCAGTTCTTC,TRBV6-1,.,TRBD2,TRBJ2-1
CASSLGDRFYGYTF,TGTGCCAGCAGCTTGGGAGACAGGTTTTATGGCTACACCTTC,TRBV5-6,.,.,TRBJ1-2
CASSLRQAKDTQYF,TGCGCCAGCAGCTTGAGGCAGGCTAAAGATACGCAGTATTTT,TRBV5-1,.,.,TRBJ2-3
CASTGTGGDQPQHF,TGTGCCAGCACCGGGACAGGGGGCGATCAGCCCCAGCATTTT,TRBV28,.,TRBD1,TRBJ1-5
CASRLPGGRETQYF,TGCGCCAGCAGGCTGCCGGGAGGGCGTGAGACCCAGTACTTC,TRBV10-2,.,TRBD2,TRBJ2-5
CASSPRTGEANYGYTF,TGTGCCAGTAGTCCTCGGACAGGGGAAGCTAACTATGGCTACACCTTC,TRBV19,few,TRBD1,TRBJ1-2
CASSVVWGDEQFF,TGTGCCAGCAGTGTGGTATGGGGCGATGAGCAGTTCTTC,TRBV2,.,.,TRBJ2-1
CASSPGGAGFHEQYF,TGTGCCAGCAGCCCGGGTGGAGCGGGATTCCACGAGCAGTACTTC,TRBV25-1,.,TRBD2,TRBJ2-7
CASSVEFQGKAFF,TGTGCCAGCAGCGTAGAGTTCCAGGGCAAAGCTTTCTTT,TRBV9,.,.,TRBJ1-1
CASSQPLITTNEKLFF,TGCGCCAGCAGCCAACCGCTAATCACAACTAATGAAAAACTGTTTTTT,TRBV4-1,.,.,TRBJ1-4
CASSLDRGGEQYF,TGTGCCAGCAGCCTGGACAGGGGTGGCGAGCAGTACTTC,TRBV7-2,.,TRBD1,TRBJ2-7
CAWSSREGYAGNTIYF,TGTGCCTGGAGTTCTCGGGAAGGCTATGCTGGAAACACCATATATTTT,TRBV30,.,.,TRBJ1-3
CASSLQGWNSPLHF,TGTGCCAGCAGTTTACAGGGATGGAATTCACCCCTCCACTTT,TRBV28,.,.,TRBJ1-6
CASSRGPGLAELF,TGCGCCAGCAGCCGCGGGCCGGGACTAGCGGAACTTTTT,TRBV4-1,.,TRBD2,TRBJ2-3
CASRRPTSGRNTDTQYF,TGTGCCAGTAGAAGACCCACTAGCGGGAGGAACACAGATACGCAGTATTTT,TRBV19,.,TRBD2,TRBJ2-3
CASSPAGNYEQYF,TGTGCCAGCTCACCAGCGGGAAACTACGAGCAGTACTTC,TRBV18,.,.,TRBJ2-7
CASSEGAPVELFF,TGTGCCAGCAGTGAAGGGGCCCCGGTCGAGCTGTTTTTT,TRBV25-1,.,.,TRBJ2-2
CASSLRAGGSNEQFF,TGTGCCAGCAGCTTACGGGCGGGGGGGTCCAATGAGCAGTTCTTC,TRBV7-8,.,TRBD2,TRBJ2-1
CASSSPGRNTIYF,TGTGCCAGCAGCTCGCCGGGTAGGAACACCATATATTTT,TRBV5-4,.,.,TRBJ1-3
CASGPQGGHNEQFF,TGTGCTAGTGGTCCCCAGGGGGGCCACAATGAGCAGTTCTTC,TRBV12-5,.,.,TRBJ2-1
CASSIEGSLPGYTF,TGTGCCAGTAGTATAGAGGGCAGCCTACCGGGCTACACCTTC,TRBV19,.,.,TRBJ1-2
CASRQGRNEKLFF,TGCGCCAGCAGACAGGGTCGTAATGAAAAACTGTTTTTT,TRBV5-1,.,.,TRBJ1-4
CASSVDGSYNEQFF,TGTGCCAGTAGTGTCGACGGGAGCTACAATGAGCAGTTCTTC,TRBV19,many,.,TRBJ2-1
CSVGMGGETQYF,TGCAGCGTTGGGATGGGCGGGGAGACCCAGTACTTC,TRBV29-1,.,.,TRBJ2-5
CASSEQRGNYNEQFF,TGTGCCAGCAGTGAACAGAGAGGAAACTACAATGAGCAGTTCTTC,TRBV2,.,.,TRBJ2-1
CAISESAGVYGYTF,TGTGCCATCAGTGAGTCGGCAGGGGTCTATGGCTACACCTTC,TRBV10-3,.,.,TRBJ1-2
CASSQVLAGGTDTQYF,TGTGCCAGCAGCCAAGTCCTAGCGGGAGGAACAGATACGCAGTATTTT,TRBV7-9,.,TRBD2,TRBJ2-3